A single sample gave rise to the 3 T cell receptor beta chains below, sequenced in a study of T cell responses to AZD1222 COVID-19 vaccine. Assay used: immunoSEQ multiplex PCR; TCRdb lists only in-frame clones, some missing. The sample contains about 100,000 clones, about 87% of which appear only once. Sequences were derived from peripheral blood, sampled on day 0 of AZD1222 vaccination. The receptor set was obtained from an adult in good health.

The chain uses TRBV28 and TRBJ1-4, with 10 bases identical to TRBD1. CDR1 and CDR2 (germline): MDHEN, SYDVKM. V lost 6 bases, J lost 7 bases, and 5 bases stayed unmatched. The CDR3 is 14 amino acids. The CDR3 here is CASSPGQGSEKLFF. As DNA, the CDR3 is TGTGCCAGCAGCCCGGGACAGGGGAGTGAAAAACTGTTTTTT.

V usage is TRBV11-2 and J usage is TRBJ2-4; TRBD1 is a possible D gene (5 bases). Germline V CDR1 and CDR2: SGHAT, FQNNGV. Trimming cost V 5 bases and J 3 bases, with 11 bases left between them. This CDR3 has 14 amino acids. CDR3: CASSQLDSKNIQYF. The DNA of the CDR3 is TGTGCCAGCAGCCAGCTTGACAGCAAAAACATTCAGTACTTC.

This chain connects TRBV19 to TRBJ2-2; 9 nucleotides agree with TRBD2. Germline V lookup: CDR1 LNHDA, CDR2 SQIVND (reference sequence). The V and J ends lost 5 bases and 6 bases, in that order; junction bases with no gene match: 10. There are 16 residues in the CDR3. Here the CDR3 reads CASSVGLALVSGELFF. The CDR3 DNA reads as TGTGCCAGTAGTGTCGGACTAGCGTTGGTTTCCGGGGAGCTGTTTTTT.